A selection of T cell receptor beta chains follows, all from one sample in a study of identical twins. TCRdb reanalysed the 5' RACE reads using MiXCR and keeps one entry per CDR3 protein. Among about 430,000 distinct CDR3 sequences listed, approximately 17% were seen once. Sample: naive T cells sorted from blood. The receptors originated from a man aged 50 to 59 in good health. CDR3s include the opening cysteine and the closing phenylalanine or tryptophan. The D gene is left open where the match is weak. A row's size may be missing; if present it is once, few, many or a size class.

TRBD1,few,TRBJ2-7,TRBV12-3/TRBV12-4,CASSFHRDSPYEQYF,TGTGCCAGCAGTTTTCATCGGGACAGCCCATACGAGCAGTACTTC
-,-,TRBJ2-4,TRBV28,CASGNPAKNIQYF,TGTGCCAGCGGGAACCCAGCCAAAAACATTCAGTACTTC
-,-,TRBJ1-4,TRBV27,CASSETWVAGEKLFF,TGTGCCAGCAGCGAGACCTGGGTAGCCGGTGAAAAACTGTTTTTT
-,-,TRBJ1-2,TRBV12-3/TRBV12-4,CASSFDNAGIGGYTF,TGTGCCAGCAGTTTCGATAATGCCGGTATAGGTGGCTACACCTTC
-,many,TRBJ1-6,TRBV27,CASSLSIMDSWNSPLHF,TGTGCCAGCAGTTTATCGATAATGGACAGCTGGAATTCACCCCTCCACTTT
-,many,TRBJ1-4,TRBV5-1,CASSLTGNREKLFF,TGCGCCAGCAGCTTGACAGGGAATAGAGAAAAACTGTTTTTT
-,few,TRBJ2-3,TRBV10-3,CAAGESTQYF,TGTGCGGCCGGGGAGTCAACGCAGTATTTT
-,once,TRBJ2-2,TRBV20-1,CCARDRDYTGELFF,TGCTGTGCTAGAGATCGTGACTACACCGGGGAGCTGTTTTTT
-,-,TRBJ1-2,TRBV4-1,CASSRQNNYGYTF,TGCGCCAGCAGCCGACAGAATAACTATGGCTACACCTTC
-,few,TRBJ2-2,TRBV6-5,CASSQLGGELFF,TGTGCCAGCAGTCAACTGGGGGGGGAGCTGTTTTTT
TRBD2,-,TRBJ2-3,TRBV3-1,CASSQTSGGPTDTQYF,TGTGCCAGCAGCCAAACTAGCGGGGGACCCACAGATACGCAGTATTTT
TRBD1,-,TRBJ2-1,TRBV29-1,CSVEPGQGFNEQFF,TGCAGCGTTGAACCGGGACAGGGGTTCAATGAGCAGTTCTTC
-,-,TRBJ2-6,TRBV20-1,CSAQGGLGSGANVLTF,TGCAGTGCTCAGGGTGGCTTAGGCTCTGGGGCCAACGTCCTGACTTTC
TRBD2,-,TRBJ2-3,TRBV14,CASSHLAGGTTDTQYF,TGTGCCAGCAGCCACCTAGCGGGAGGGACCACAGATACGCAGTATTTT
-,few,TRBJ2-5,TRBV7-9,CASRSGLRETQYF,TGTGCCAGCAGGTCGGGGCTGCGGGAGACCCAGTACTTC
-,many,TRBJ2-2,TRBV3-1,CASSRARTGELFF,TGTGCCAGCAGCAGGGCGCGCACCGGGGAGCTGTTTTTT
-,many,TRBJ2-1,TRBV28,CASRMGPYNEQFF,TGTGCCAGCAGGATGGGGCCTTACAATGAGCAGTTCTTC
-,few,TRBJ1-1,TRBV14,CASSQDPVRQVRGAFF,TGTGCCAGCAGCCAAGATCCGGTACGACAGGTCAGGGGAGCTTTCTTT
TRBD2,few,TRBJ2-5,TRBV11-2,CASLDREGLAGVMETQYF,TGTGCCAGCCTTGACCGGGAAGGACTAGCGGGAGTTATGGAGACCCAGTACTTC
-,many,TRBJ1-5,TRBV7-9,CASSSGEPQHF,TGTGCCAGCAGCTCCGGGGAGCCCCAGCATTTT
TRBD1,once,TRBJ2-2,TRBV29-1,CSVASPDRGAGELFF,TGCAGCGTTGCCTCCCCAGACAGGGGAGCCGGGGAGCTGTTTTTT
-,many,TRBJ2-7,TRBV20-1,CSARSTSGNYEQYF,TGCAGTGCTAGAAGTACTAGTGGCAACTACGAGCAGTACTTC
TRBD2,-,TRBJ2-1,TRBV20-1,CSANPLAGGRSSYNEQFF,TGCAGTGCAAACCCCTTAGCGGGAGGGCGGAGCTCCTACAATGAGCAGTTCTTC
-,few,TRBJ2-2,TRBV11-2,CASSYPIGTYGGAGELFF,TGTGCCAGCAGCTACCCAATCGGGACGTATGGGGGTGCCGGGGAGCTGTTTTTT
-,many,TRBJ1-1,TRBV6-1,CASTRVLDTEAFF,TGTGCCAGCACGAGGGTTTTGGACACTGAAGCTTTCTTT
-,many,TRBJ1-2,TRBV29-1,CSVRQGPNYGYTF,TGCAGCGTACGTCAGGGTCCTAACTATGGCTACACCTTC
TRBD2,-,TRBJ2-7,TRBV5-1,CASSLKTTSGISEQYF,TGCGCCAGCAGCCTCAAGACGACTAGCGGGATTAGCGAGCAGTACTTC
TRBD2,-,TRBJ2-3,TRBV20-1,CSADGTSGSQDTQYF,TGCAGTGCGGACGGGACTAGCGGGAGTCAAGATACGCAGTATTTT
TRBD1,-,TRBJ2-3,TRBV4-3,CTSSQEYQGVTDTQYF,TGCACCAGCAGCCAAGAATACCAGGGGGTCACAGATACGCAGTATTTT
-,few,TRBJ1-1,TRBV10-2,CASSEPSRPFF,TGCGCCAGCAGTGAGCCGAGTAGGCCTTTCTTT
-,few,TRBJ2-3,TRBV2,CASNPWDADTQYF,TGTGCCAGCAACCCCTGGGACGCAGATACGCAGTATTTT
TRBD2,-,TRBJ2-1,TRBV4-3,CASSHGTSGINEQFF,TGCGCCAGCAGCCACGGGACTAGCGGGATCAATGAGCAGTTCTTC
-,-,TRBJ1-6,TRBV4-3,CASSQRIGNSAYNSPLHF,TGCGCCAGCAGCCAAAGAATTGGGAATTCGGCCTATAATTCACCCCTCCACTTT
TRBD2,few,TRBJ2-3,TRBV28,CASSPSSGGPDTQYF,TGTGCCAGCAGCCCCTCTAGCGGGGGTCCAGATACGCAGTATTTT
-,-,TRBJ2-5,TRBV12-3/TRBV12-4,CASSLRPGKETQYF,TGTGCCAGCAGTTTACGGCCGGGGAAAGAGACCCAGTACTTC
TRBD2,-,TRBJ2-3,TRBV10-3,CAISEGRTSGGKRDTQYF,TGTGCCATCAGTGAGGGCCGGACTAGCGGGGGGAAGCGTGATACGCAGTATTTT
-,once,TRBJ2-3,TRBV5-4,CASSGRGLTDTQYF,TGTGCCAGCAGCGGACGGGGCCTCACAGATACGCAGTATTTT
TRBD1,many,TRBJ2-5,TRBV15,CATSSRDSQETQYF,TGTGCCACCAGCAGCCGGGACAGTCAAGAGACCCAGTACTTC
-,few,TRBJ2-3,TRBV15,CATSRDGRSSSTDTQYF,TGTGCCACCAGCAGAGATGGTAGGAGCTCTAGCACAGATACGCAGTATTTT
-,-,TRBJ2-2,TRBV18,CASSYARAETGELFF,TGTGCCAGCTCGTACGCCAGGGCGGAAACCGGGGAGCTGTTTTTT
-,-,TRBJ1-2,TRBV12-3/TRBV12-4,CASSLDMAYRNYGYTF,TGTGCCAGCAGTTTAGATATGGCCTACCGTAACTATGGCTACACCTTC
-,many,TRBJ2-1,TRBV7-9,CASSPPAGNNEQFF,TGTGCCAGCAGCCCCCCAGCAGGGAACAATGAGCAGTTCTTC
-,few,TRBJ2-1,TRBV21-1,CASSKGDSYNEQFF,TGTGCCAGCAGCAAAGGGGACAGTTACAATGAGCAGTTCTTC
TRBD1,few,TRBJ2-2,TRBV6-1,CASKITTGDTGELFF,TGTGCCAGCAAAATAACTACAGGGGACACCGGGGAGCTGTTTTTT